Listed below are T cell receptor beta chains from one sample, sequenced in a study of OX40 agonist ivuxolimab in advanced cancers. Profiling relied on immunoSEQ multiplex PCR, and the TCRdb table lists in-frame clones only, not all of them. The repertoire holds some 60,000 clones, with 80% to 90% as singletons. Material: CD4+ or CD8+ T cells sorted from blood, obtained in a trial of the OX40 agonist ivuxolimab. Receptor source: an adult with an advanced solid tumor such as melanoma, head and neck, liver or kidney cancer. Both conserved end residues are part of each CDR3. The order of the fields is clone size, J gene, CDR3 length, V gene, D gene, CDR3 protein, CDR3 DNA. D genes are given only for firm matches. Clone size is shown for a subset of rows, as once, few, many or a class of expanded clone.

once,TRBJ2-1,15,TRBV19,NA,CASSRARAGHNEQFF,TGTGCCAGTAGTAGGGCTAGGGCCGGACACAATGAGCAGTTCTTC
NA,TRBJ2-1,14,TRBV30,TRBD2,CAWIVREGYNEQFF,TGTGCCTGGATAGTTCGGGAGGGGTACAATGAGCAGTTCTTC
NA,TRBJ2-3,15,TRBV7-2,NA,CASSFFSPSTDTQYF,TGTGCCAGCAGCTTCTTCTCGCCTAGCACAGATACGCAGTATTTT
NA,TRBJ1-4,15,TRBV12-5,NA,CASGFGGGGRGKLFF,TGTGCTAGTGGTTTTGGAGGGGGGGGGCGTGGAAAACTGTTTTTT
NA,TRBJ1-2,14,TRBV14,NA,CASSQGPVMGGYTF,TGTGCCAGCAGCCAAGGGCCCGTCATGGGTGGCTACACCTTC
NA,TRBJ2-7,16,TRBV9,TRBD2,CASSVAGVAGDHEQYF,TGTGCCAGCAGCGTAGCCGGTGTTGCGGGAGACCACGAGCAGTACTTC
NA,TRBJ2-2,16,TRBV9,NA,CASSVRGSPNTGELFF,TGTGCCAGCAGCGTAAGAGGGAGCCCGAACACCGGGGAGCTGTTTTTT
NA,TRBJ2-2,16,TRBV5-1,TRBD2,CASSSRSGRNTGELFF,TGCGCCAGCAGCTCTCGTAGCGGGAGGAACACCGGGGAGCTGTTTTTT
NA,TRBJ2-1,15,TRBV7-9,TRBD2,CASSPPRAGGGWKFF,TGTGCCAGCAGCCCACCGAGAGCGGGGGGGGGCTGGAAGTTCTTC
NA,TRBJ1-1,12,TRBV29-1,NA,CSARQSSAPAFF,TGCAGCGCTAGACAGTCCTCCGCTCCCGCTTTCTTT
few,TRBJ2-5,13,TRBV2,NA,CASSEYGQETQYF,TGTGCCAGCAGCGAGTATGGGCAAGAGACCCAGTACTTC
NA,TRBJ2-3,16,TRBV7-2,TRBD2,CASSLGGLADTDTQYF,TGTGCCAGCAGCTTAGGGGGACTAGCGGACACAGATACGCAGTATTTT
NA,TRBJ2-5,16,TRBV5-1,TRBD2,CASNGLAGGQGETQYF,TGCGCCAGCAACGGACTAGCGGGAGGGCAGGGGGAGACCCAGTACTTC
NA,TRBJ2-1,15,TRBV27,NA,CASSFGWEVGNEQFF,TGTGCCAGCAGTTTTGGGTGGGAGGTGGGCAATGAGCAGTTCTTC
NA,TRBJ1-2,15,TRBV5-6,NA,CASSLVSGEVGGYTF,TGTGCCAGCAGCTTGGTATCGGGGGAGGTAGGCGGCTACACCTTC
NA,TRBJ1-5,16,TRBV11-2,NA,CASSLGMGGTSEPQHF,TGTGCCAGCAGCTTGGGCATGGGGGGGACTTCGGAGCCCCAGCATTTT
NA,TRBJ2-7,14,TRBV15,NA,CATRASDGRYEQYF,TGTGCCACCAGGGCTAGCGACGGCCGCTACGAGCAGTACTTC
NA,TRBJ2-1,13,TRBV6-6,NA,CASSPTGDGEQFF,TGTGCCAGCAGTCCCACAGGAGACGGTGAGCAGTTCTTC
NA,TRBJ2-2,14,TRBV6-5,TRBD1,CASTPTGGGGELFF,TGTGCCAGCACCCCGACAGGGGGCGGCGGGGAGCTGTTTTTT
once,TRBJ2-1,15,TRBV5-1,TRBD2,CASSVTSVTYNEQFF,TGCGCCAGCAGCGTGACTAGCGTTACCTACAATGAGCAGTTCTTC
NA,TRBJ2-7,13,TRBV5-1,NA,CASSSYGGYEQYF,TGCGCCAGCAGCTCCTATGGAGGCTACGAGCAGTACTTC
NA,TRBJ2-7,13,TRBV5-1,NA,CASSFESSYEQYF,TGCGCCAGCAGCTTCGAGAGCTCCTACGAGCAGTACTTC
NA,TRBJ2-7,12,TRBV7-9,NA,CASSLYRNEQYF,TGTGCCAGCAGCTTATACCGGAACGAGCAGTACTTC
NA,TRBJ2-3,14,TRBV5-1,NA,CASSLRDPTDTQYF,TGCGCCAGCAGCTTGAGGGACCCCACAGATACGCAGTATTTT
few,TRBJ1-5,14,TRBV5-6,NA,CASSLAGGDQPQHF,TGTGCCAGCAGCCTGGCGGGAGGGGATCAGCCCCAGCATTTT
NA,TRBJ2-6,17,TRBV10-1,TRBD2,CASSDFGLAGGANVLTF,TGCGCCAGCAGTGATTTTGGACTAGCGGGCGGGGCCAACGTCCTGACTTTC
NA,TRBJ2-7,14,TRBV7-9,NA,CASSLSLGSYEQYF,TGTGCCAGCAGCTTATCCCTGGGGTCCTACGAGCAGTACTTC
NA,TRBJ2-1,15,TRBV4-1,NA,CASSQVAVAYNEQFF,TGCGCCAGCAGCCAAGTGGCGGTGGCCTACAATGAGCAGTTCTTC
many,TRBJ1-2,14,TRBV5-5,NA,CASSPVKILGGYTF,TGTGCCAGCAGCCCCGTTAAGATTTTGGGCGGCTACACCTTC
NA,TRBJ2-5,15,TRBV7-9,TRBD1,CASSSLWDSQETQYF,TGTGCCAGCAGCTCTCTTTGGGACAGCCAAGAGACCCAGTACTTC
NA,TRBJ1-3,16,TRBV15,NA,CATSRDIGSTGNTIYF,TGTGCCACCAGCAGAGATATCGGATCCACTGGAAACACCATATATTTT
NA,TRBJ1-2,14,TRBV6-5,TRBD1,CASRDGTGNYGYTF,TGTGCCAGCAGGGACGGGACAGGGAACTATGGCTACACCTTC